A single sample is the source of the 24 T cell receptor beta chains below, sequenced in a study of OX40 agonist ivuxolimab in advanced cancers. The data were produced by immunoSEQ multiplex PCR, yet TCRdb's version contains in-frame clones alone and is incomplete. This table holds approximately 13,000 clones, about 90% found once. The material sequenced was CD4+ or CD8+ T cells sorted from blood, taken in a trial of the OX40 agonist ivuxolimab. These receptors were collected from an adult with an advanced solid tumor such as melanoma, head and neck, liver or kidney cancer.

The rearrangement joins TRBV4-3 to TRBJ1-1; D is ambiguous. This CDR3 is built from 18 residues. Looked up from germline, CDR1 is LGHNA and CDR2 is YSLEER. V lost 0 bases and J lost 1, with 18 bases in between. The CDR3 DNA is TGCGCCAGCAGCCAAGATAAGGAACTGAACGGTAGGAACACTGAAGCTTTCTTT. This codes for CASSQDKELNGRNTEAFF.

The J gene is TRBJ1-2, the V gene TRBV6-1, with 12 positions matching TRBD1. V lost 0 bases, J lost 7 bases, and 9 bases stayed unmatched. Germline loops: CDR1 MNHNS, CDR2 SASEGT. The CDR3 loop spans 17 amino acids. CDR3 protein: CASSEAWDRGQSGGYTF. The CDR3 bases are TGTGCCAGCAGTGAAGCGTGGGACAGGGGGCAAAGTGGTGGCTACACCTTC.

V is TRBV6-4 and J is TRBJ2-3; tentatively, D is TRBD2 (6 bases). The CDR3 spans 15 residues. CDR1 is MRHNA, CDR2 SNTAGT, per germline. Trimming shortened V by 6 bases and J by 7 bases, and 20 bases separated the two germline ends. The CDR3 here is CASSPSAAEGNTQYF. CDR3 sequence (DNA): TGTGCCAGCAGCCCTAGCGCAGCAGAGGGTAATACGCAGTATTTT.

CDR3 bases: TGTGCCACCAGCAGAGAGGGGGCCGGAAAGACCCAGTACTTC. Translated: CATSREGAGKTQYF. The V and J genes are TRBV15 and TRBJ2-5, with D possibly matching TRBD1 (6 bases). The ends were cut back, 0 bases at V and 6 bases at J, with 11 bases in the middle. This CDR3 has 14 residues. Germline CDR1 reads LNHNV; CDR2 reads YYDKDF (reference sequence).

The rearrangement links TRBV4-3 to TRBJ2-7; TRBD1 might be the D (5 bases). V was shortened by 0 bases and J by 2 bases, with 11 bases between the two germline ends. CDR1 and CDR2 from the germline V gene are LGHNA and YSLEER. The CDR3 runs to 15 residues. The CDR3 sequence is CASSQDARATYEQYF. In nucleotides, the CDR3 is TGCGCCAGCAGCCAAGATGCCAGGGCAACCTACGAGCAGTACTTC.

This rearrangement joins TRBV27 to TRBJ1-2; the D gene is possibly TRBD1 (5 bases). The CDR3 consists of 15 residues. The V gene's germline CDR1 is MNHEY and CDR2 SMNVEV (reference sequence). V was trimmed by 0 bases and J by 5 bases, leaving 13 bases between them. The CDR3 spells CASSLSVGRVYGYTF. CDR3 DNA: TGTGCCAGCAGTTTATCGGTCGGCAGGGTTTATGGCTACACCTTC.

V usage is TRBV7-9 and J usage is TRBJ2-5; TRBD1 matches 8 bases. The junction had 9 bases not matched to a gene; V was cut back by 5 bases and J by 4 bases. The germline V gene encodes CDR1 SEHNR and CDR2 FQNEAQ (reference sequence). The CDR3 is made up of 15 amino acids. The CDR3, as DNA: TGTGCCAGCAGCCCGGGACAGGAGAGGGCAGAGACCCAGTACTTC. Encoded protein: CASSPGQERAETQYF.

This chain uses TRBV6-5 with TRBJ2-7; D is perhaps TRBD2 (6 bases). CDR3 length equals 13 residues. V was clipped by 11 bases and J by 2 bases, with 16 bases between them. Germline CDR1 and CDR2: MNHEY and SVGAGI. The CDR3 sequence is CAAAASETYEQYF. CDR3 bases: TGTGCCGCAGCGGCTAGCGAGACCTACGAGCAGTACTTC.

The chain has TRBV7-6 and TRBJ2-5; 8 bases are a match to TRBD2. Germline V gene data show CDR1 as SGHVS and CDR2 as FNYEAQ. The CDR3 loop spans 19 amino acids. With 7 bases clipped from V and 1 base from J, the junction kept 20 bases outside the gene matches. In DNA, the CDR3 is TGTGCCAGCACCCCTGACGGAGCCCCGGGACTAGGACCCCAAGAGACCCAGTACTTC. Amino acids: CASTPDGAPGLGPQETQYF.

This clone was recorded a few times. The chain is built from TRBV7-2 and TRBJ2-7, with 10 nucleotides matching TRBD1. Trimming removed 5 bases from V and 2 bases from J; junction bases left unmatched: 9. The CDR3 is 16 amino acids. Per germline, CDR1 SGHTA and CDR2 FQGNSA. The CDR3 DNA sequence: TGTGCCAGCAGCCCGGACAGGGGGGCCAGGGCCTACGAGCAGTACTTC. This gives the protein CASSPDRGARAYEQYF.

The V gene is TRBV6-5, the J gene TRBJ2-1; D not certain. Germline lookup yields CDR1 MNHEY and CDR2 SVGAGI. The CDR3 length is 14 residues. The V and J ends lost 0 bases and 6 bases respectively, with 9 bases between them. The CDR3 protein is CASSYSGFGNEQFF. The DNA of the CDR3 is TGTGCCAGCAGTTACTCGGGTTTCGGCAATGAGCAGTTCTTC.

This clone was seen a single time. The V gene is TRBV11-3, the J gene TRBJ2-7; D not resolved. This CDR3 region has 14 residues. Trimming left V 1 base short and J 3 bases short, with 10 bases between. Germline V gene sequence: CDR1 SGHNT, CDR2 YENEEA. The CDR3 reads CASSLVFWDYEQYF. In DNA, the CDR3 is TGTGCCAGCAGCTTAGTGTTCTGGGACTACGAGCAGTACTTC.

V is TRBV30 and J is TRBJ2-7; D is uncertain. The CDR3 is 11 residues long. Germline V gives CDR1 GTSNPN, CDR2 SVGIG (reference sequence). Trimming stripped 3 bases from V and 2 bases from J, with 5 bases between. CDR3 amino acids: CAWSDAYEQYF. The CDR3, as DNA: TGTGCCTGGAGCGACGCCTACGAGCAGTACTTC.

The chain employs TRBV11-2 and TRBJ2-7; no reliable D call. CDR3 length: 12 amino acids. Germline V gives CDR1 SGHAT, CDR2 FQNNGV. The germline V and J ends were trimmed by 5 bases and 6 bases, with 11 bases remaining between them. The CDR3 region is CASSKVPREQYF. CDR3 coding DNA: TGTGCCAGCAGCAAAGTCCCTCGCGAGCAGTACTTC.

The genes are TRBV27 and TRBJ2-3; 11 bases map to TRBD2. In germline, CDR1 is MNHEY, CDR2 SMNVEV (reference sequence). Trimming cost V 5 bases and J 3 bases; bases outside gene matches: 10. The CDR3 is 17 residues long. Here the CDR3 reads CASSTLLAGGRTDTQYF. DNA for the CDR3: TGTGCCAGCAGTACCCTCTTAGCGGGGGGGCGGACAGATACGCAGTATTTT.

The V call is TRBV7-7, the J call TRBJ2-1; maybe TRBD2 (6 bases). CDR1 is SSHAT, CDR2 FNYEAQ, per germline (reference sequence). V lost 2 bases, J lost 6 bases, and 8 bases lay in between. This CDR3 has 13 residues. The CDR3 sequence: CASSLPGLNEQFF. The CDR3 nucleotides read TGTGCCAGCAGCTTACCGGGACTCAATGAGCAGTTCTTC.

The chain employs TRBV10-3 and TRBJ1-2; weak D call: TRBD1 (5 bases). Trimming pared 0 bases from V and 4 bases from J, leaving 9 bases between. The CDR3 is made up of 14 amino acids. Germline V gene sequence: CDR1 ENHRY, CDR2 SYGVKD. CDR3 bases: TGTGCCATCAGTGAGTCGACAGAGACCTATGGCTACACCTTC. Protein product: CAISESTETYGYTF.

The rearrangement uses TRBV27 and TRBJ2-3; D unclear. V was shortened by 5 bases and J by 5 bases, with 8 bases between the two germline ends. The CDR3 has 12 amino acids. The germline V gene has CDR1 MNHEY and CDR2 SMNVEV (reference sequence). The CDR3 DNA sequence: TGTGCCAGCAGTCCCCCCGGAGATACGCAGTATTTT. Residues: CASSPPGDTQYF.

The CDR3, as DNA: TGCGCCAGCAGCCAAGGCAGGGGGCCTAACTATGGCTACACCTTC. This sequence encodes CASSQGRGPNYGYTF. The J gene is TRBJ1-2, the V gene TRBV4-3; 8 nucleotides line up with TRBD1. The CDR3 has 15 residues. The germline V gene has CDR1 LGHNA and CDR2 YSLEER. V lost 1 base to trimming and J lost 0 bases; unmatched junction nucleotides: 1.

The genes are TRBV4-2 and TRBJ2-5, with 7 bases fitting TRBD2. The CDR3 sequence is 17 residues long. V was pared by 0 bases and J by 5 bases, with 12 bases of the junction left unmatched. Germline CDR1 and CDR2: LGHNA and YNFKEQ. The chain's CDR3 is CASSQEAGTGGWETQYF. The CDR3 DNA reads as TGTGCCAGCAGCCAAGAAGCCGGGACGGGGGGTTGGGAGACCCAGTACTTC.

This clone was recorded only once. The chain recombines TRBV7-7 with TRBJ2-3; 8 nucleotides line up with TRBD1. Germline V lookup: CDR1 SSHAT, CDR2 FNYEAQ (reference sequence). This CDR3 region has 15 residues. J was trimmed by 0 bases and V by 5 bases; bases with no gene match: 4. CDR3 coding DNA: TGTGCCAGCAGCAAAGGGGACAGGAGCACAGATACGCAGTATTTT. As protein: CASSKGDRSTDTQYF.

The chain carries TRBV2 and TRBJ2-7; weak D call: TRBD1 (5 bases). The CDR3 consists of 13 residues. The V and J ends lost 3 bases and 4 bases respectively, with 10 bases between them. Germline CDR1 reads SNHLY; CDR2 reads FYNNEI. The DNA for the CDR3 is TGTGCCAGCAGTGACCAGGGTGGGTACGAGCAGTACTTC. Translating it yields CASSDQGGYEQYF.

The sample holds a few counts of this clone. The rearrangement uses TRBV7-9 and TRBJ1-2; TRBD1 matches 7 bases. The germline V gene encodes CDR1 SEHNR and CDR2 FQNEAQ (reference sequence). Trimming took 3 bases from V and 2 from J; bases not matched to a gene: 6. The CDR3 sequence is 15 residues long. Here the CDR3 DNA reads TGTGCCAGCAGCTTCGACAGGGCCATCAACTATGGCTACACCTTC. Its protein is CASSFDRAINYGYTF.

The chain employs TRBV19 and TRBJ2-1, with D possibly matching TRBD1 (6 bases). The V and J ends lost 4 bases and 2 bases respectively, with 6 bases between them. Germline-derived CDR1 and CDR2 are LNHDA and SQIVND (reference sequence). This CDR3 has 13 residues. The CDR3 protein is CASSRTAYNEQFF. CDR3 in DNA: TGTGCCAGTAGTAGGACAGCCTACAATGAGCAGTTCTTC.